Listed below are T cell receptor beta chains from one sample, sequenced in a study of blood T cell repertoires in COVID-19. Generated by immunoSEQ multiplex PCR, the TCRdb table keeps only in-frame clones and is missing some. The sample carries roughly 260,000 clones, 85% to 90% recorded once. Material for sequencing was peripheral blood. Source of these receptors: a woman aged 35 to 49 with acute or convalescent COVID-19. The CDR3 runs from the conserved cysteine through the conserved F or W. Each record gives: V gene, CDR3 protein.

v_gene: TRBV20-1
CDR3aa: CSASPGTDDYNEQFF

v_gene: TRBV9
CDR3aa: CASSVNPGQRNEKLFF

v_gene: TRBV18
CDR3aa: CASSPTGDGYTF

v_gene: TRBV14
CDR3aa: CASSQVRLNTEAFF

v_gene: TRBV15
CDR3aa: CATSRRQAGNSPLHF

v_gene: TRBV7-8
CDR3aa: CASSPDRVGNQPQHF

v_gene: TRBV29-1
CDR3aa: CSVYRQPPAYGYTF

v_gene: TRBV6-5
CDR3aa: CASSPGLAGGDTQYF

v_gene: TRBV11-3
CDR3aa: CASSMRQGGSETQYF

v_gene: TRBV19
CDR3aa: CASSIEGTEAFF

v_gene: TRBV7-9
CDR3aa: CASRGDRGIQETQYF

v_gene: TRBV29-1
CDR3aa: CGGLAGTDTQYF

v_gene: TRBV5-1
CDR3aa: CASSLGDRSTDTQYF

v_gene: TRBV12-3/TRBV12-4
CDR3aa: CASRDSTGGPLTF

v_gene: TRBV11-2
CDR3aa: CASRKLTSSPFSGYTF

v_gene: TRBV14
CDR3aa: CASSQGGYSTYGYTF

v_gene: TRBV27
CDR3aa: CASRLTGGSEKLFF

v_gene: TRBV5-1
CDR3aa: CASSRGTASQREEKLFF

v_gene: TRBV24-1
CDR3aa: CATSGGDSYNEQFF

v_gene: TRBV7-2
CDR3aa: CASSLVGGAGGTQYF

v_gene: TRBV12-3/TRBV12-4
CDR3aa: CASSQDRQETQYF

v_gene: TRBV11-2
CDR3aa: CASTFGGSDQETQYF

v_gene: TRBV2
CDR3aa: CASSIDRPEAFF

v_gene: TRBV11-2
CDR3aa: CASSLDGGTTDTQYF

v_gene: TRBV5-4
CDR3aa: CASRLDRGGGGYTF

v_gene: TRBV5-8
CDR3aa: CASSAPGQGDGYTF

v_gene: TRBV5-1
CDR3aa: CASSLDSYNEQFF

v_gene: TRBV2
CDR3aa: CASSGQGAFQPQHF

v_gene: TRBV5-1
CDR3aa: CASSGRQGGNTEAFF

v_gene: TRBV18
CDR3aa: CASSPRDRVSDEQFF

v_gene: TRBV24-1
CDR3aa: CATASAGVDTDTQYF

v_gene: TRBV5-5
CDR3aa: CASSPDIHTEAFF

v_gene: TRBV2
CDR3aa: CATQFGASGAIYNEQFF

v_gene: TRBV3-1/TRBV3-2
CDR3aa: CASSPTPGTGEETQYF

v_gene: TRBV12-5
CDR3aa: CASGLVPSRVGQPQHF

v_gene: TRBV24-1
CDR3aa: CATSDKRDTEAFF

v_gene: TRBV7-8
CDR3aa: CASSLDRGSYNEQFF

v_gene: TRBV7-8
CDR3aa: CASSAYRATNEKLFF

v_gene: TRBV15
CDR3aa: CATSRVGRVEETQYF

v_gene: TRBV5-1
CDR3aa: CASSAGQAGNTIYF

v_gene: TRBV4-2
CDR3aa: CASSPGGMNTEAFF

v_gene: TRBV10-1
CDR3aa: CASSPTSGGLNTGELFF

v_gene: TRBV18
CDR3aa: CASSPVRGEHSPLHF

v_gene: TRBV9
CDR3aa: CASSAPGQGAGGYTF

v_gene: TRBV6-5
CDR3aa: CATAPGRAGANVLTF